The clone carrying this T cell receptor beta chain was seen repeatedly, ten times or more. Its target is not known. The CDR3 contains 13 residues. The germline CDR1 and CDR2 sequences are SGHTA and FQGNSA. The V gene lost 4 bases and the J gene lost 4 bases, with 9 bases spanning the gap. TCRdb reprocessed the reads via MiXCR and lists one record per CDR3 protein. The sample holds 150,000 or so distinct CDR3 sequences, around a quarter seen once. The data were obtained in a study of T cell repertoires in cytomegalovirus infection. Overall study: The public TCR beta signatures pointed to both CMV infection and matching HLA type.

Broader study findings: Summed frequency of shared TCR beta families picked out CMV carriers who also had the relevant HLA. The study found HLA-C-restricted CMV-specific TCR beta clonotypes dominating the ex vivo response.

Material: PBMCs. The genes are TRBV7-2 and TRBJ2-3, with D unclear. This clonotype was sampled from a human donor in good health (CMV status not recorded). Some clones in this sample may be carry-over from other donors' samples. CDR3 loop: CASSSRRADTQYF. The CDR3 DNA sequence: TGTGCCAGCAGCTCAAGAAGGGCAGATACGCAGTATTTT.